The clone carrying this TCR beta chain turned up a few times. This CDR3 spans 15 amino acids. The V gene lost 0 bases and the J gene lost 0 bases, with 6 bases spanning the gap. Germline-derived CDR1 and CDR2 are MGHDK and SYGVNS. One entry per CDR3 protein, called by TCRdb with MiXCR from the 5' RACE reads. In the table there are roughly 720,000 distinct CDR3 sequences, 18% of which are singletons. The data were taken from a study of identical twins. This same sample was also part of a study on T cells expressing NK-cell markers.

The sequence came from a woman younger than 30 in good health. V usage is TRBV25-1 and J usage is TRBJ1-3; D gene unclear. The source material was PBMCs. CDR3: CASSEYRPSGNTIYF. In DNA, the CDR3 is TGTGCCAGCAGTGAATACCGGCCCTCTGGAAACACCATATATTTT.